This T cell receptor beta chain was captured in a study of T cell changes during pregnancy in multiple sclerosis. The germline gives CDR1 MGHDK, CDR2 SYGVNS. The CDR3 contains 15 residues. Trimming took 3 bases from V and 5 from J; bases not matched to a gene: 9. Produced via immunoSEQ multiplex PCR; TCRdb's table is partial and in-frame only. The top ten clones hold over 0.6% of a sample with around 97,000 clones, 75% to 95% of them seen once. The V call is TRBV25-1, the J call TRBJ2-5, with 7 positions matching TRBD1. This clonotype was obtained from a female donor in good health, enrolled as a control in a pregnancy study. This material consisted of peripheral blood, taken in the second trimester of pregnancy. The CDR3 reads CASSDSRTGGETQYF. CDR3 bases: TGTGCCAGCAGTGATAGTCGGACAGGTGGGGAGACCCAGTACTTC.